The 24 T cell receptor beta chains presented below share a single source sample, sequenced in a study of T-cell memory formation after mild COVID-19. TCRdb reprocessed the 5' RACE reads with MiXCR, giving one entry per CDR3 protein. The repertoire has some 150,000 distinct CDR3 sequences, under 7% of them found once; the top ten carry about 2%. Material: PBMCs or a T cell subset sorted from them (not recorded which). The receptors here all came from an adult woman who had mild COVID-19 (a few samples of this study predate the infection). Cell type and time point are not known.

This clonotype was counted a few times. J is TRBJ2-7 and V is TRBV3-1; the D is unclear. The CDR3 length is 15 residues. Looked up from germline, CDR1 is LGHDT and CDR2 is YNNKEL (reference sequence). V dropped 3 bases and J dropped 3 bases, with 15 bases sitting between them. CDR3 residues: CASSQSVLENYEQYF. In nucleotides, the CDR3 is TGTGCCAGCAGCCAGTCGGTGTTGGAAAACTACGAGCAGTACTTC.

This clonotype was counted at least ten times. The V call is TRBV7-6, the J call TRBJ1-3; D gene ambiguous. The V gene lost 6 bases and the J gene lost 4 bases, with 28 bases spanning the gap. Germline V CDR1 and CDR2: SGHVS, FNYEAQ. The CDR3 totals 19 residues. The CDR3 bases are TGTGCCAGCAGACCCGCTTATAACGTATGGTCGTCTTCCGGAAACACCATATATTTT. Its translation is CASRPAYNVWSSSGNTIYF.

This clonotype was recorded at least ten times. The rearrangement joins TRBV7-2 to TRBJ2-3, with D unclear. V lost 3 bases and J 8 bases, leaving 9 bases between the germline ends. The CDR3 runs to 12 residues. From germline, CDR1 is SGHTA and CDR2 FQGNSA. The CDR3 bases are TGTGCCAGCAGCTTTCACCCGGGTACGCAGTATTTT. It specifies CASSFHPGTQYF.

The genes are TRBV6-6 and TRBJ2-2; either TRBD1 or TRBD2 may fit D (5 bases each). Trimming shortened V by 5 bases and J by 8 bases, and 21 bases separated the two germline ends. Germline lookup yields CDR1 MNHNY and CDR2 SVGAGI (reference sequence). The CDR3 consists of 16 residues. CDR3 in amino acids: CASSDPRGLVGGELFF. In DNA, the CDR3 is TGTGCCAGCAGTGATCCGAGGGGCCTGGTGGGAGGGGAGCTGTTTTTT.

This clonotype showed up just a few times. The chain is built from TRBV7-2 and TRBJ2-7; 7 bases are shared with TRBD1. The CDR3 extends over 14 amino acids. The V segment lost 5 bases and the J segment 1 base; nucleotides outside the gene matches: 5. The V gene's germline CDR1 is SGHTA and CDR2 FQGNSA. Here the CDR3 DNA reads TGTGCCAGCAGCGCAACACAGGGGTCCTACGAGCAGTACTTC. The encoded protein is CASSATQGSYEQYF.

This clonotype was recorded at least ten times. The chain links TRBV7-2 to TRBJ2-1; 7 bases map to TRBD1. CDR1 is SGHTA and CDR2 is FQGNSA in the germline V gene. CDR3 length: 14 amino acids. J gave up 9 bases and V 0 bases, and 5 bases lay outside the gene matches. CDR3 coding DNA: TGTGCCAGCAGCTTAGCTAAACAGGGGAGTGAGCAGTTCTTC. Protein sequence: CASSLAKQGSEQFF.

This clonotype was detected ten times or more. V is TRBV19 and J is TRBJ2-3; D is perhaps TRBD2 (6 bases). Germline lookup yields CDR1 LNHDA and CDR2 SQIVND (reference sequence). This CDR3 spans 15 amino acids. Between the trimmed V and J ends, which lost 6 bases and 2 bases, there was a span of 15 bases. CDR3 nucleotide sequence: TGTGCCAGTAGCGCACCCGGGAGCCCCACAGATACGCAGTATTTT. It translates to CASSAPGSPTDTQYF.

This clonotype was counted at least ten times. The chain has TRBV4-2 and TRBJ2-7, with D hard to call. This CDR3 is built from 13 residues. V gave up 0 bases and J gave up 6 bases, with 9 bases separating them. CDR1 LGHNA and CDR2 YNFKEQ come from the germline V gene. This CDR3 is CASSQDLSAEQYF. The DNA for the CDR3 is TGTGCCAGCAGCCAAGATTTAAGTGCCGAGCAGTACTTC.

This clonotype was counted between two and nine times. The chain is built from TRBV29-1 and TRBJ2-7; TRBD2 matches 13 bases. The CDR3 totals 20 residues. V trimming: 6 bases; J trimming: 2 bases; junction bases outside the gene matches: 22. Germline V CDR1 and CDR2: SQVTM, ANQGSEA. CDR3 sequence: CSVAVEALGTSGMGPYEQYF. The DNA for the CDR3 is TGCAGCGTAGCAGTTGAAGCTTTGGGGACTAGCGGGATGGGACCCTACGAGCAGTACTTC.

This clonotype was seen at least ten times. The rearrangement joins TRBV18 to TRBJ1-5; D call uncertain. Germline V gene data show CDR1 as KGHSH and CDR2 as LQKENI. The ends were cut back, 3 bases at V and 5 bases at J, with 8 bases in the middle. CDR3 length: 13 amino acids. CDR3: CASSPQTYQPQHF. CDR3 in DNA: TGTGCCAGCTCACCCCAGACCTATCAGCCCCAGCATTTT. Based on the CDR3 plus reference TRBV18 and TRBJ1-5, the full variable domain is NAGVMQNPRHLVRRRGQEARLRCSPMKGHSHVYWYRQLPEEGLKFMVYLQKENIIDESGMPKERFSAEFPKEGPSILRIQQVVRGDSAAYFCASSPQTYQPQHFGDGTRLSIL.

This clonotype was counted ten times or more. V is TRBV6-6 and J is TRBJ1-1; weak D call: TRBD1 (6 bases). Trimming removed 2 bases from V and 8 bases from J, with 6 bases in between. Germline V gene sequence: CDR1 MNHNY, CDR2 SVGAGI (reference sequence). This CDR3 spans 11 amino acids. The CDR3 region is CASSYDREAFF. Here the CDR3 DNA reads TGTGCCAGCAGTTACGACAGGGAAGCTTTCTTT.

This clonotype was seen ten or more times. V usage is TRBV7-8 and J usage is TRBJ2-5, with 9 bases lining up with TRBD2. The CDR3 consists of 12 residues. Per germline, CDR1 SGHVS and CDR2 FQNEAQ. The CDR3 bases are TGTGGGAGCGGGAGGTTTGGGGAGACCCAGTACTTC. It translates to CGSGRFGETQYF.

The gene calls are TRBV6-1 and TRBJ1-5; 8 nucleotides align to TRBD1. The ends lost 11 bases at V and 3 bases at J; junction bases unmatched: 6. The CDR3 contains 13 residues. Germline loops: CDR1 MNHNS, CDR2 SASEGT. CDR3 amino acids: CAHGDRINQPQHF. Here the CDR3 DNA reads TGTGCCCACGGGGACAGGATCAATCAGCCCCAGCATTTT.

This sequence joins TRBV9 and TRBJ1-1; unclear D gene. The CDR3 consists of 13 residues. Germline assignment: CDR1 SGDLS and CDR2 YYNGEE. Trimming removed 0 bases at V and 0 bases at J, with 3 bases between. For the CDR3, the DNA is TGTGCCAGCAGCGTAGCTTTGAACACTGAAGCTTTCTTT. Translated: CASSVALNTEAFF. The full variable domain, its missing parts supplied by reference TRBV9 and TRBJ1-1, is DSGVTQTPKHLITATGQRVTLRCSPRSGDLSVYWYQQSLDQGLQFLIQYYNGEERAKGNILERFSAQQFPDLHSELNLSSLELGDSALYFCASSVALNTEAFFGQGTRLTVV.

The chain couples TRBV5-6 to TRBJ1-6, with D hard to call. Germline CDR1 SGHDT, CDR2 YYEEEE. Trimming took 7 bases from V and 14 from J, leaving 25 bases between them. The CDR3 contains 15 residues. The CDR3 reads CASVLILRVPSSLHF. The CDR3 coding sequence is TGTGCCAGCGTTTTGATCCTCCGGGTACCCTCTTCCCTCCACTTT.

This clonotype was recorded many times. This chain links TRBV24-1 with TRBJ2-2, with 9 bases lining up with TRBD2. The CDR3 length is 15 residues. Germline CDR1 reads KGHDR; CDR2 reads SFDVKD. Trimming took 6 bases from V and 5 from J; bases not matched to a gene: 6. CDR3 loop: CATSLGGGATGELFF. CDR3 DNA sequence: TGTGCCACCAGTCTCGGCGGGGGGGCTACCGGGGAGCTGTTTTTT.

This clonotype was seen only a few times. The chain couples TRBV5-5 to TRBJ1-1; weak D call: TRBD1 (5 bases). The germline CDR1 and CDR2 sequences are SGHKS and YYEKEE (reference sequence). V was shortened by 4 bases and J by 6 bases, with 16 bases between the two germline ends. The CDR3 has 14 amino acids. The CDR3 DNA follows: TGTGCCAGCAGCCCGGGACCGACACATCCTGAAGCTTTCTTT. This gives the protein CASSPGPTHPEAFF.

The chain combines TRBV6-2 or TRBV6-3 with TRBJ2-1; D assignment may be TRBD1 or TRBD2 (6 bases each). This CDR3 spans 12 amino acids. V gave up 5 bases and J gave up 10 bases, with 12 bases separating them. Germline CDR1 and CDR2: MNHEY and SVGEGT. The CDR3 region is CASSATGREQFF. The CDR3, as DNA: TGTGCCAGCAGTGCCACAGGGAGGGAGCAGTTCTTC.

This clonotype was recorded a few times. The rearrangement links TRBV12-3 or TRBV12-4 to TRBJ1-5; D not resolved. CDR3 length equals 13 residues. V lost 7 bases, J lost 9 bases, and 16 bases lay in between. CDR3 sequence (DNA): TGTGCCAGCACTCTCCGGGGTCCAGGGCCCCAGCATTTT. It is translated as CASTLRGPGPQHF.

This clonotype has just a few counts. Here the CDR3 reads CASSEGPGNEQFF. The CDR3 DNA reads TGTGCCAGCAGTGAAGGGCCGGGCAATGAGCAGTTCTTC. This chain connects TRBV6-1 to TRBJ2-1; unclear D gene. Germline assignment: CDR1 MNHNS and CDR2 SASEGT. The CDR3 covers 13 residues. V was shortened by 1 base and J by 6 bases, with 7 bases between the two germline ends.

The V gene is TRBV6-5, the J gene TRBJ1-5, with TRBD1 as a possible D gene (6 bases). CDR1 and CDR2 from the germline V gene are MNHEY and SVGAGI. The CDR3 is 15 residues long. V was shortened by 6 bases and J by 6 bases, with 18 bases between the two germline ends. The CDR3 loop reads CASSRNRAEGQPQHF. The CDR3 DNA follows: TGTGCCAGCAGCCGCAACAGGGCCGAAGGTCAGCCCCAGCATTTT.

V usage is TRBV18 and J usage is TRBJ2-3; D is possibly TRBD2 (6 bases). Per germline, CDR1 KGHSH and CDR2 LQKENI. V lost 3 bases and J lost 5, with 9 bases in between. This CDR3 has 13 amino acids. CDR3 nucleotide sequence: TGTGCCAGCTCACCCCCGGGAGTAGATACGCAGTATTTT. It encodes CASSPPGVDTQYF.

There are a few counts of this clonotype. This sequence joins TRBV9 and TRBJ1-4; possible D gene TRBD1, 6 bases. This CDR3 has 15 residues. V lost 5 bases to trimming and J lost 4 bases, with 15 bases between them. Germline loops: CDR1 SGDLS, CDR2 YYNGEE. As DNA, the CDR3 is TGTGCCAGCAGTGTGTCGGGGGCCCGTAATGAAAAACTGTTTTTT. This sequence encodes CASSVSGARNEKLFF.

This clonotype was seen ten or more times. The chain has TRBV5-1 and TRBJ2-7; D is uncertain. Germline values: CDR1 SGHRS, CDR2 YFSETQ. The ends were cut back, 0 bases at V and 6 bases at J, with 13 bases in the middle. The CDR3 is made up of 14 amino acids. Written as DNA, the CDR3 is TGCGCCAGCAGCTTGGGTCTATCAGAAGGCGAGCAGTACTTC. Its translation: CASSLGLSEGEQYF.